Detailed here is one T cell receptor (beta chain). Its antigen is not known. This record belongs to a study of response to subunit inactivated influenza vaccine. General study findings and limits: It was suggested by the authors that few new T cells are recruited by each seasonal influenza vaccination.

TCRdb independently ran MiXCR on the RT-PCR reads; one entry per CDR3 protein. The profile shows some 500,000 distinct CDR3 sequences, approximately 13% of them singletons. The germline CDR1 and CDR2 sequences are SQVTM and ANQGSEA. The trim removed 8 bases at V and 1 base at J, leaving 4 bases unmatched. The length of the CDR3 is 13 residues. This sequence originates from a middle-aged man who received an inactivated influenza vaccine. Here the sequenced sample was PBMCs from blood, taken 45 days after vaccination. V and J are TRBV29-1 and TRBJ2-2; 7 bases match TRBD1. This CDR3 reads CSIRQGNTGELFF. In DNA form, the CDR3 reads TGCAGCATTCGACAGGGGAACACCGGGGAGCTGTTTTTT.